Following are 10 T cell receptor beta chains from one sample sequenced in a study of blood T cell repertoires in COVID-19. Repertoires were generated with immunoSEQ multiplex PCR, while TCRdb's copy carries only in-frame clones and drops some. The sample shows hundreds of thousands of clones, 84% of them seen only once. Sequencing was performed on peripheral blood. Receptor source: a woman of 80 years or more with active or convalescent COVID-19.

Here the CDR3 DNA reads TGTGCCAGCAGTTACCCAAAGAAAACAGGGGGAACCGGGGAGCTGTTTTTT. It encodes CASSYPKKTGGTGELFF. The chain combines TRBV6-2 or TRBV6-3 with TRBJ2-2; 8 bases map to TRBD1. V lost 2 bases, J lost 5 bases, and 10 bases stayed unmatched. Germline V gene lookup returns CDR1 MNHEY and CDR2 SVGEGT. There are 17 residues in the CDR3.

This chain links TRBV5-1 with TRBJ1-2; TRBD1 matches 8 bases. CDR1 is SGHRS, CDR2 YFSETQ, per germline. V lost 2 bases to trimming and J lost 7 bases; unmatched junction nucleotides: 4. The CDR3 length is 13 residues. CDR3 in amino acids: CASSFQQGGGYTF. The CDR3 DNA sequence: TGCGCCAGCAGCTTCCAACAGGGGGGTGGCTACACCTTC.

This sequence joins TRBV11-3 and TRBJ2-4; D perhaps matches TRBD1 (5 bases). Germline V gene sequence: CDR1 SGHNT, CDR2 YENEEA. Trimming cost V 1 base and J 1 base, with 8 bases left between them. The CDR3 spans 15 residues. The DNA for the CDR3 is TGTGCCAGCAGCTTAGGTGGGGCGGCCAAAAACATTCAGTACTTC. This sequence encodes CASSLGGAAKNIQYF.

The CDR3 region has the DNA TGTGCCAGCAGCCAAAACCGGCGGGAGCAGTTCTTC. Translation: CASSQNRREQFF. The rearrangement uses TRBV14 and TRBJ2-1; unclear D gene. V was shortened by 2 bases and J by 10 bases, with 9 bases between the two germline ends. Germline V CDR1 and CDR2: SGHDN, FVKESK. The CDR3 sequence is 12 residues long.

DNA of the CDR3: TGTGCCAGCAGCCAAGATCATGGTGGGCACAACTACGAGCAGTACTTC. This gives the protein CASSQDHGGHNYEQYF. The chain has TRBV4-2 and TRBJ2-7; the D is unclear. Germline V gene sequence: CDR1 LGHNA, CDR2 YNFKEQ. The CDR3 spans 16 residues. Trimming stripped 0 bases from V and 3 bases from J, with 15 bases between.

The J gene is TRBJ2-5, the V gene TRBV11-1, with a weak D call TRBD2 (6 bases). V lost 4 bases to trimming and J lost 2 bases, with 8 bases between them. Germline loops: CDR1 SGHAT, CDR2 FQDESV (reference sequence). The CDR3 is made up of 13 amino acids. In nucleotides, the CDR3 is TGTGCCAGCAGCTCCGGGACTCAAGAGACCCAGTACTTC. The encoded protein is CASSSGTQETQYF.

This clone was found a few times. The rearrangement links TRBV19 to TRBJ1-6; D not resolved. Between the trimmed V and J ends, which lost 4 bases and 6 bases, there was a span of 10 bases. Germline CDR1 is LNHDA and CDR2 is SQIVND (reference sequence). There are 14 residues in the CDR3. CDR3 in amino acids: CASSRRDPNSPLHF. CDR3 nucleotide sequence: TGTGCCAGTAGTAGGAGGGATCCTAATTCACCCCTCCACTTT.

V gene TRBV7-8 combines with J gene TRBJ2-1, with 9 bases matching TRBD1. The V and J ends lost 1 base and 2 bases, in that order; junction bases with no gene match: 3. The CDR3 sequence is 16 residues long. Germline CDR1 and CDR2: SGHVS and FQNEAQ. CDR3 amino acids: CASSLVRQGAYNEQFF. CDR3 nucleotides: TGTGCCAGCAGCTTAGTTCGACAGGGGGCCTACAATGAGCAGTTCTTC.

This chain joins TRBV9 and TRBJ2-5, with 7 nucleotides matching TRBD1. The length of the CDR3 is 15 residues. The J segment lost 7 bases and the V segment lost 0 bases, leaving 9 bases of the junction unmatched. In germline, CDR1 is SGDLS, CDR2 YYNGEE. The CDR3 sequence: CASSVAGQTLGTQYF. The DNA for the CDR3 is TGTGCCAGCAGCGTAGCGGGACAGACTTTGGGGACCCAGTACTTC.

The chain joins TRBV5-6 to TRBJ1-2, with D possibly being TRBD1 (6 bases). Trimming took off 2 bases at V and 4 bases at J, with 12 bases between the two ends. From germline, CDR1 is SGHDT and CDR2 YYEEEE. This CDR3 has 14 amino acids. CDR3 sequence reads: CASSFYRVGYGYTF. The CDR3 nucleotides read TGTGCCAGCAGCTTTTACAGGGTAGGCTATGGCTACACCTTC. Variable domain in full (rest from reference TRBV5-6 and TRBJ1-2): DAGVTQSPTHLIKTRGQQVTLRCSPKSGHDTVSWYQQALGQGPQFIFQYYEEEERQRGNFPDRFSGHQFPNYSSELNVNALLLGDSALYLCASSFYRVGYGYTFGSGTRLTVV.